One sample yielded the 13 T cell receptor beta chains listed below, sequenced in a study of CD8 T cells in Susac syndrome. An amount of RNA that ranged from roughly 0.45 to 1 ug was reverse transcribed with random hexamers. TCRdb re-called the immunoSEQ multiplex PCR reads with MiXCR, one entry per CDR3 protein. The profile shows roughly 180,000 distinct CDR3 sequences, just under 95% of them singletons. Source material: CD4+ T cells from PBMCs. These TCRs come from a human donor in good health.

The genes are TRBV2 and TRBJ2-3, with D unclear. The germline gives CDR1 SNHLY, CDR2 FYNNEI. The ends were cut back, 6 bases at V and 2 bases at J, with 12 bases in the middle. The CDR3 has 14 residues. The CDR3 DNA sequence: TGTGCCAGCAGGATGAGCTCCGTCACAGATACGCAGTATTTT. Protein sequence: CASRMSSVTDTQYF.

J is TRBJ2-1 and V is TRBV7-2; D gene unclear. This CDR3 comprises 14 residues. The germline CDR1 and CDR2 sequences are SGHTA and FQGNSA. Deletions cut 5 bases from V and 7 bases from J, with 15 bases between. CDR3 DNA: TGTGCCAGCAGCCGACCCGGCCCGGTGAATGAGCAGTTCTTC. It specifies CASSRPGPVNEQFF.

The chain carries TRBV7-9 and TRBJ2-2; TRBD2 matches 10 bases. V dropped 4 bases and J dropped 1; count of bases not matched to a gene: 3. The CDR3 is made up of 16 amino acids. The germline V gene encodes CDR1 SEHNR and CDR2 FQNEAQ (reference sequence). CDR3 protein: CASSSGLALNTGELFF. Here the CDR3 DNA reads TGTGCCAGCAGCTCGGGACTAGCGCTGAACACCGGGGAGCTGTTTTTT.

About this clonotype itself: At one boundary the junction diverges from the germline segment, which might be a read error. The chain employs TRBV3-1 and TRBJ2-3; possible D gene TRBD2, 6 bases. The CDR3 spans 16 residues. The V gene's germline CDR1 is LGHDT and CDR2 YNNKEL (reference sequence). This CDR3 reads CASRQEGTPSTDTQYF. CDR3 sequence (DNA): TGTGCCAGCAGGCAAGAGGGGACTCCTAGCACAGATACGCAGTATTTT.

J is TRBJ1-1 and V is TRBV29-1; TRBD1 might be the D (6 bases). The V gene's germline CDR1 is SQVTM and CDR2 ANQGSEA. Trimming took off 7 bases at V and 0 bases at J, with 9 bases between the two ends. The CDR3 is 12 amino acids. The CDR3 sequence: CSGTGLNTEAFF. The CDR3 DNA is TGCAGCGGCACAGGGCTGAACACTGAAGCTTTCTTT. The full variable domain, rest sourced from reference TRBV29-1 and TRBJ1-1, is SAVISQKPSRDICQRGTSLTIQCQVDSQVTMMFWYRQQPGQSLTLIATANQGSEATYESGFVIDKFPISRPNLTFSTLTVSNMSPEDSSIYLCSGTGLNTEAFFGQGTRLTVV.

This clonotype was observed a single time. V is TRBV24-1 and J is TRBJ2-5; maybe TRBD1 (6 bases). Germline loops: CDR1 KGHDR, CDR2 SFDVKD. The CDR3 length is 14 residues. With 4 bases removed from V and 4 bases from J, the gap between germline ends came to 12 bases. The CDR3 is CATSEGGRGETQYF. The CDR3 DNA sequence: TGTGCCACCAGTGAAGGGGGAAGAGGAGAGACCCAGTACTTC.

The chain has TRBV20-1 and TRBJ1-5, with a weak D call TRBD1 (5 bases). Germline V gene sequence: CDR1 DFQATT, CDR2 SNEGSKA (reference sequence). The CDR3 runs 14 residues. The V end was cut by 0 bases, the J end by 2 bases, with 8 bases between. CDR3 region: CSAREGEGNQPQHF. The CDR3 region has the DNA TGCAGTGCTAGAGAAGGGGAGGGCAATCAGCCCCAGCATTTT.

The chain has TRBV29-1 and TRBJ2-1; 7 nucleotides line up with TRBD2. CDR1 SQVTM and CDR2 ANQGSEA come from the germline V gene. The CDR3 is 11 amino acids. The V and J ends lost 7 bases and 8 bases, in that order; junction bases with no gene match: 5. The CDR3 sequence: CSGKTSYEQFF. Written as DNA, the CDR3 is TGCAGCGGGAAGACTAGCTATGAGCAGTTCTTC.

This CDR3 reads CAWSNGEVYSNQPQHF. The CDR3 DNA sequence: TGTGCCTGGAGTAACGGGGAAGTTTATAGCAATCAGCCCCAGCATTTT. The rearrangement uses TRBV30 and TRBJ1-5; D ambiguous. The CDR3 is 16 residues long. V was cut by 2 bases and J by 0 bases, with 14 bases left in between. CDR1 and CDR2 (germline): GTSNPN, SVGIG (reference sequence).

This clonotype appeared once. The CDR3 DNA follows: TGCGCCAGCAGCTCGGACAGGGGATGGGGTGGCTACACCTTC. Protein product: CASSSDRGWGGYTF. The rearrangement links TRBV5-1 to TRBJ1-2, with 9 bases lining up with TRBD1. CDR3 length: 14 amino acids. Germline V CDR1 and CDR2: SGHRS, YFSETQ. J gave up 7 bases and V 3 bases, and 7 bases lay outside the gene matches.

The chain is built from TRBV9 and TRBJ2-5; TRBD1 or TRBD2 may be the D gene (5 bases each). CDR3 length equals 14 residues. Germline CDR1 SGDLS, CDR2 YYNGEE. Trimming pared 0 bases from V and 5 bases from J, leaving 11 bases between. The CDR3 sequence is CASSVGGIRETQYF. CDR3 in DNA: TGTGCCAGCAGCGTAGGGGGGATTCGGGAGACCCAGTACTTC.

The chain links TRBV28 to TRBJ2-1, with D tentatively TRBD2 (6 bases). The CDR3 has 17 amino acids. Germline V gene lookup returns CDR1 MDHEN and CDR2 SYDVKM. V shed 5 bases and J shed 3 bases, with 20 bases lying between them. Here the CDR3 reads CASSGGIQATYYNEQFF. The CDR3, as DNA: TGTGCCAGCAGTGGGGGGATTCAAGCGACCTACTACAATGAGCAGTTCTTC.

The chain links TRBV24-1 to TRBJ2-5, with 8 bases matching TRBD2. The V and J ends lost 4 bases and 4 bases, in that order; junction bases with no gene match: 7. The CDR3 sequence is 15 residues long. The germline V gene has CDR1 KGHDR and CDR2 SFDVKD. Written as DNA, the CDR3 is TGTGCCACCAGTGACCACGGACTAGCCGGAGAGACCCAGTACTTC. Encoded protein: CATSDHGLAGETQYF.